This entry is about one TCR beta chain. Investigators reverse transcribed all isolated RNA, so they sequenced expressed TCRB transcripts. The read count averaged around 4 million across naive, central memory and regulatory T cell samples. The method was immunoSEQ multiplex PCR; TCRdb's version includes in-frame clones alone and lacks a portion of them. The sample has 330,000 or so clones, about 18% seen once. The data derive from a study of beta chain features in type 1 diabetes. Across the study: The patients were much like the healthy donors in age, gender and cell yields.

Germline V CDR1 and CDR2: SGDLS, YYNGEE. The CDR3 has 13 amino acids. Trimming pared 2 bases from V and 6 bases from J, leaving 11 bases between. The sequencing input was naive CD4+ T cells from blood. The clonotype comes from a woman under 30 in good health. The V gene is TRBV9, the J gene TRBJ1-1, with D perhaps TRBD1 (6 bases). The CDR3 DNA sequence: TGTGCCAGCAGCGTCCAACCAGGGGCTGAAGCTTTCTTT. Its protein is CASSVQPGAEAFF.